This TCR beta chain was recorded in a study of shared clonotypes between healthy human individuals. Data came from immunoSEQ multiplex PCR; TCRdb stores just in-frame clones and leaves some out. In the table there are about 2.1 million clones, around 93% of which are singletons. CD45RO-negative CD8 cells positively selected for CCR7 made up the naive population, which excluded terminally differentiated effector memory CD45RA+ cells. The CDR3 is 16 amino acids. Trimming took 3 bases from V and 2 from J; bases not matched to a gene: 8. The germline V gene encodes CDR1 SGHDN and CDR2 FVKESK. What was sequenced was naive CD8+ T cells from PBMCs. This TCR was sampled from a man between 18 and 35 years old in good health. Some clones in this sample may be carry-over from other donors' samples. The chain couples TRBV14 to TRBJ2-7; 9 nucleotides align to TRBD2. CDR3 nucleotide sequence: TGTGCCAGCAGCCATAGTAGCGGGAGAGAGGCCTACGAGCAGTACTTC. Translation: CASSHSSGREAYEQYF.